This entry lists 32 T cell receptor beta chains sequenced from one sample in a study of CXCR3-negative and CXCR3-positive naive CD8 T cells. Libraries of TRB cDNA were made by 5' RACE and carried UMIs. TCRdb reprocessed the 5' RACE reads and keeps a single row for each CDR3 protein, giving no DNA. The sample has almost 6,000 distinct CDR3 sequences. Antigens for these TCRs are unknown. Points from the study as a whole: CXCR3-expressing naive cells carried TRB CDR3s more hydrophobic than those of CXCR3-negative naive cells.

The sequenced sample consisted of naive CXCR3+ CD8+ T cells from blood. The subset here: CD45RO-CCR7+CD27+CD95- naive CD8+ T cells expressing CXCR3 (TNR3+). The receptors derive from a human donor in good health. Some clones in this sample may be carry-over from other donors' samples.

J is TRBJ1-2 and V is TRBV29-1; the D call of TRBD1 rests on TCRdb alone, since no DNA is present to check it. CDR1 is SQVTM and CDR2 is ANQGSEA in the germline V gene. There are 15 residues in the CDR3. This CDR3 reads CSVWDRTPTNYGYTF.

This clonotype counts as medium-sized (0.01 to 0.1%) by frequency. The chain links TRBV7-8 to TRBJ2-1. CDR1 and CDR2 (germline): SGHVS, FQNEAQ. The CDR3 has 16 amino acids. The CDR3 region is CASSLALIQTYNEQFF.

V gene TRBV6-5 combines with J gene TRBJ2-1; without DNA, the TCRdb call of TRBD2 cannot be checked. This CDR3 has 16 residues. Germline values: CDR1 MNHEY, CDR2 SVGAGI. The CDR3 reads CASSWEAGSSYNEQFF.

The chain couples TRBV12-3 or TRBV12-4 to TRBJ1-1; no DNA is available, so the TRBD1 call from TCRdb remains unchecked. The CDR3 loop spans 18 amino acids. The CDR3 sequence: CASSFATGRLKWNTEAFF.

By frequency, this clonotype registers medium-sized. The chain is built from TRBV28 and TRBJ2-7; TCRdb lists TRBD1, though no DNA is available to test this call. CDR3 size: 12 residues. Per germline, CDR1 MDHEN and CDR2 SYDVKM. CDR3 region: CASSSSGAEQYF.

The chain has TRBV19 and TRBJ1-2; TCRdb designates TRBD1, a call that cannot be tested without DNA. CDR1 LNHDA and CDR2 SQIVND come from the germline V gene (reference sequence). The CDR3 has 13 amino acids. CDR3 loop: CASRGTGVDGYTF.

V usage is TRBV29-1 and J usage is TRBJ2-7; TCRdb indicates TRBD1, and absent DNA this call remains unverified. The CDR3 length is 14 residues. Germline CDR1 reads SQVTM; CDR2 reads ANQGSEA. The chain's CDR3 is CSASREAGGYEQYF.

This sequence joins TRBV5-6 and TRBJ2-3; the D call of TRBD2 rests on TCRdb alone, since no DNA is present to check it. CDR3 length: 22 amino acids. Per germline, CDR1 SGHDT and CDR2 YYEEEE. The CDR3 reads CASSFRADDLLAPSGRTDTQYF.

This sequence joins TRBV4-3 and TRBJ2-2. The CDR3 runs 16 residues. CDR1 is LGHNA, CDR2 YSLEER, per germline. The CDR3 sequence is CASSQDEPSYTGELFF.

V is TRBV5-6 and J is TRBJ2-7; TCRdb reports TRBD1, a call that lacks DNA to check it against. The CDR3 totals 14 residues. Germline V lookup: CDR1 SGHDT, CDR2 YYEEEE. The CDR3 sequence: CASSLIPGEHEQYF. The variable domain in full, with the rest retrieved from reference TRBV5-6 and TRBJ2-7, is DAGVTQSPTHLIKTRGQQVTLRCSPKSGHDTVSWYQQALGQGPQFIFQYYEEEERQRGNFPDRFSGHQFPNYSSELNVNALLLGDSALYLCASSLIPGEHEQYFGPGTRLTVT.

This clonotype registers medium-sized by frequency. The chain has TRBV20-1 and TRBJ2-1; lacking DNA, the TRBD1 call made by TCRdb goes unchecked. The germline V gene has CDR1 DFQATT and CDR2 SNEGSKA (reference sequence). The CDR3 has 12 residues. This CDR3 reads CSARISGNEQFF.

By frequency, this clonotype registers medium-sized. The chain has TRBV7-3 and TRBJ2-7; without DNA, the TCRdb call of TRBD2 cannot be checked. The CDR3 runs to 15 residues. The germline V gene has CDR1 SGHTA and CDR2 FQGTGA. The CDR3: CASSPKEAAWDEQYF.

The chain is built from TRBV21-1 and TRBJ1-5. TRBV21-1 is a documented pseudogene. The CDR3 extends over 12 amino acids. This chain's CDR3 is CASSKVPFAQHF.

The chain is built from TRBV5-5 and TRBJ2-7; TCRdb picks TRBD2, but there is no DNA to check that call. Germline assignment: CDR1 SGHKS and CDR2 YYEKEE (reference sequence). The CDR3 is made up of 15 amino acids. CDR3 protein: CASSFYFSGSYEQYF.

The chain employs TRBV27 and TRBJ1-2. Per the germline V gene, CDR1 is MNHEY and CDR2 is SMNVEV (reference sequence). The CDR3 spans 14 residues. CDR3: CASSKAAQPRGYTF.

CDR3 residues: CSARDRSNTEAFF. The chain carries TRBV20-1 and TRBJ1-1. CDR3 length equals 13 residues. Germline V lookup: CDR1 DFQATT, CDR2 SNEGSKA (reference sequence).

J is TRBJ1-2 and V is TRBV6-2 or TRBV6-3. CDR3 length: 15 residues. Germline V gene lookup returns CDR1 MNHEY and CDR2 SVGEGT. This chain's CDR3 is CASSYVAVVDYGYTF.

The rearrangement uses TRBV12-3 or TRBV12-4 and TRBJ2-5; TCRdb gives TRBD2 as the D gene, but with no DNA this cannot be confirmed. The CDR3 contains 18 residues. The CDR3 reads CASSPGLADPLYQETQYF.

The genes are TRBV2 and TRBJ1-2; the TCRdb D gene call, TRBD1, has no DNA to confirm it. Germline lookup yields CDR1 SNHLY and CDR2 FYNNEI. This CDR3 is 16 amino acids long. This CDR3 is CASSPFPGQEFYGYTF.

This clonotype counts as medium-sized by frequency. This sequence joins TRBV4-3 and TRBJ2-5; TCRdb selects TRBD1, and the lack of DNA leaves this call unchecked. This CDR3 has 15 amino acids. Germline V lookup: CDR1 LGHNA, CDR2 YSLEER. The CDR3 sequence is CASSLWTGVLETQYF.

The genes are TRBV2 and TRBJ2-1. Per the germline V gene, CDR1 is SNHLY and CDR2 is FYNNEI. The CDR3 covers 17 residues. The CDR3 region is CASSVAGSGNSYNEQFF. The full variable domain, in which reference TRBV2 and TRBJ2-1 provide the parts outside the CDR3, is EPEVTQTPSHQVTQMGQEVILRCVPISNHLYFYWYRQILGQKVEFLVSFYNNEISEKSEIFDDQFSVERPDGSNFTLKIRSTKLEDSAMYFCASSVAGSGNSYNEQFFGPGTRLTVL.

Measured by frequency, this clonotype is medium-sized. The chain is built from TRBV12-3 or TRBV12-4 and TRBJ1-2. The CDR3 totals 16 residues. CDR3: CASSARRTSTNYGYTF.

The CDR3 is CASSLGISEGYTF. The chain employs TRBV4-1 and TRBJ1-2. Germline CDR1 reads MGHRA; CDR2 reads YSYEKL. The CDR3 extends over 13 amino acids.

The J gene is TRBJ2-5, the V gene TRBV7-6. CDR1 and CDR2 from the germline V gene are SGHVS and FNYEAQ. This CDR3 contains 12 residues. The CDR3 is CASSLASETQYF.

The chain combines TRBV7-3 with TRBJ2-7; TCRdb designates TRBD1, a call that cannot be tested without DNA. The CDR3 has 15 amino acids. The germline CDR1 and CDR2 sequences are SGHTA and FQGTGA. The CDR3 loop is CASSLGTGPNHEQYF.

The CDR3 sequence: CSVLLAGSNYNEQFF. The chain joins TRBV29-1 to TRBJ2-1; TCRdb names TRBD2, which stays unverified in the absence of DNA. Germline loops: CDR1 SQVTM, CDR2 ANQGSEA. The CDR3 contains 15 residues.

According to its frequency, this clonotype is medium-sized. This sequence joins TRBV20-1 and TRBJ2-3; with no DNA, the TCRdb D assignment of TRBD2 cannot be verified. This CDR3 region has 16 residues. Germline-derived CDR1 and CDR2 are DFQATT and SNEGSKA (reference sequence). Here the CDR3 reads CSAENPGLAITDTQYF.

The CDR3 is CATSRDRSLSTEAFF. The chain couples TRBV15 to TRBJ1-1. Germline loops: CDR1 LNHNV, CDR2 YYDKDF (reference sequence). The CDR3 is made up of 15 amino acids. The full variable domain, rest sourced from reference TRBV15 and TRBJ1-1, is DAMVIQNPRYQVTQFGKPVTLSCSQTLNHNVMYWYQQKSSQAPKLLFHYYDKDFNNEADTPDNFQSRRPNTSFCFLDIRSPGLGDTAMYLCATSRDRSLSTEAFFGQGTRLTVV.

The rearrangement joins TRBV4-1 to TRBJ2-1; TCRdb reports TRBD2, a call that lacks DNA to check it against. The CDR3 sequence is 16 residues long. Germline lookup yields CDR1 MGHRA and CDR2 YSYEKL. The CDR3 spells CASSQVGLAGVREQFF.

This clonotype is labeled medium-sized based on frequency. This chain uses TRBV7-9 with TRBJ2-5; TCRdb selects TRBD1, and the lack of DNA leaves this call unchecked. In germline, CDR1 is SEHNR, CDR2 FQNEAQ (reference sequence). The CDR3 has 15 amino acids. CDR3: CASSSRTGGEETQYF.

This clonotype counts as medium-sized by frequency. This chain uses TRBV29-1 with TRBJ2-5; the D gene TCRdb calls, TRBD1, cannot be checked with no DNA. The CDR3 spans 14 residues. CDR1 and CDR2 (germline): SQVTM, ANQGSEA. This CDR3 reads CSGFVGGLEETQYF.

By frequency, this clonotype is medium-sized. This chain connects TRBV10-3 to TRBJ1-3. Germline CDR1 is ENHRY and CDR2 is SYGVKD. CDR3 length equals 16 residues. CDR3 in amino acids: CAISEPERTAGNTIYF.